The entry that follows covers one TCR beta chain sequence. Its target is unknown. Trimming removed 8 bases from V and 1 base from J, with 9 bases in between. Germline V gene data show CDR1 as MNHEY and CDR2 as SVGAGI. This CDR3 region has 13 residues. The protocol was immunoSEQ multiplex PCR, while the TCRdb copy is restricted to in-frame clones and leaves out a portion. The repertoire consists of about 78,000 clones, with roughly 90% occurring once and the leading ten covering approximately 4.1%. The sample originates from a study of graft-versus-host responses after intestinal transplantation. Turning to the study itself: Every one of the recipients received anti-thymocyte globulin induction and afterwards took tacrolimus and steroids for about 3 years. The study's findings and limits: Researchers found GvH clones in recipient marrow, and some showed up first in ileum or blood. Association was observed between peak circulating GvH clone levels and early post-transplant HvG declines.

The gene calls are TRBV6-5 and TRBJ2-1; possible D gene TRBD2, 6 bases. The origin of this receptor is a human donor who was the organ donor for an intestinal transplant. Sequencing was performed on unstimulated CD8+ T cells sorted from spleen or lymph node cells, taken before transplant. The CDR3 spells CASGGSSYNEQFF. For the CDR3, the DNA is TGTGCCAGCGGGGGGAGTTCCTACAATGAGCAGTTCTTC.